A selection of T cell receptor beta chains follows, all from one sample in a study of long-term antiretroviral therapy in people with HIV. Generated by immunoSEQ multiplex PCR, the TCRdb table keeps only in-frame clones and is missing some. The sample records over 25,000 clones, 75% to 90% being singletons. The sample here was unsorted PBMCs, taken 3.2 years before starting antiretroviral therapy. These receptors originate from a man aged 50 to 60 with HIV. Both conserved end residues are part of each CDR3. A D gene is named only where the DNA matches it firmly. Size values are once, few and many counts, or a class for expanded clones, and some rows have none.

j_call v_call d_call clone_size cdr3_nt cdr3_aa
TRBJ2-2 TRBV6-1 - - TGTGCCAGCAGTGAACCCTCAGCTAACGCGAACACCGGGGAGCTGTTTTTT CASSEPSANANTGELFF
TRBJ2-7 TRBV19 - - TGTGCCAGTAGCCGACGGACAGCCTCCTACGAGCAGTACTTC CASSRRTASYEQYF
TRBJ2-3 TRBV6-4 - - TGTGCCAGCAGTGATCTCCCAGGGTCCACAGATACGCAGTATTTT CASSDLPGSTDTQYF
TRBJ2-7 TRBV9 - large TGTGCCAGCAGCGCCTACAGTAGGTCCTACGAGCAGTACTTC CASSAYSRSYEQYF
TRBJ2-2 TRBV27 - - TGTGCCAGCAGGAAACAGGGCCTCCAGGGGACCGGGGAGCTGTTTTTT CASRKQGLQGTGELFF
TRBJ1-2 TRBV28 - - TGTGCCAGCAGGCCCCCAACTTCTAACTATGGCTACACCTTC CASRPPTSNYGYTF
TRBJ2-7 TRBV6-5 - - TGTGCCAGCAGTTACGAGCCGGACAGCTCCTACGAGCAGTACTTC CASSYEPDSSYEQYF
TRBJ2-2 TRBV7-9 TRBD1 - TGTGCCACCCAGACTCACAGGGGGTACACCGGGGAGCTGTTTTTT CATQTHRGYTGELFF
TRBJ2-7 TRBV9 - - TGTGCCAGCAGCGTAGCTGGGCAGGGTCGAAACGAGCAGTACTTC CASSVAGQGRNEQYF
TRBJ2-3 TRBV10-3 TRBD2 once TGTGCCATCGGCGGCGGGGGGGCCTCTTCAGATACGCAGTATTTT CAIGGGGASSDTQYF
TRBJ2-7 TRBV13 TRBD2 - TGTGCCAGCAGCTTAGGCCCTAGCGGGGGGTCCTACGAGCAGTACTTC CASSLGPSGGSYEQYF
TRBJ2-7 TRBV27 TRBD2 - TGTGCCAGCAGCCGCGACTATCTAGCGGGGGCTTACTACGAGCAGTACTTC CASSRDYLAGAYYEQYF
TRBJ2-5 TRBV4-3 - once TGCGCCAGCAGCTATGGACAGATGGAGACCCAGTACTTC CASSYGQMETQYF
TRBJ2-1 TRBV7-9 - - TGTGCCAGCAGCACCCCGGCGGGATACAATGAGCAGTTCTTC CASSTPAGYNEQFF
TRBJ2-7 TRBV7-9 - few TGTGCCAGCAGCTTAAGGGCCGGGGGCTTGTACTTC CASSLRAGGLYF
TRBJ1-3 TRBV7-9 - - TGTGCCAGCCTCCTCGTCCATCCCAGAAACACCATATATTTT CASLLVHPRNTIYF
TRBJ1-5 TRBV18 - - TGTGCCAGCTCACCTGGGGGGACTGCCCAGCATTTT CASSPGGTAQHF
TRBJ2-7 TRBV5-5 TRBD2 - TGTGCCAGCAGCACCGGCCGACTAGCGGGAGGGTTGCGCTACGAGCAGTACTTC CASSTGRLAGGLRYEQYF
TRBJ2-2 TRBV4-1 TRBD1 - TGCGCCAGCAGTCGTATGCCGGGACAGGGTGTATCCGGGGAGCTGTTTTTT CASSRMPGQGVSGELFF
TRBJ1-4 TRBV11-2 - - TGTGCCAGCAGCCTAGGGCCCTTTGAAGGCTTTGAAAAACTGTTTTTT CASSLGPFEGFEKLFF
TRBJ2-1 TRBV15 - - TGTGCCACCAGCAGAGTTCGACTCTTAGGAAATGAGCAGTTCTTC CATSRVRLLGNEQFF
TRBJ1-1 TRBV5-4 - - TGTGCCAGCAGCTTGTACAGGAGGCAGGATAACACTGAAGCTTTCTTT CASSLYRRQDNTEAFF
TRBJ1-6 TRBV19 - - TGTGCCAGTAGCCCTACTGGGGGGGATTCACCCCTCCACTTT CASSPTGGDSPLHF
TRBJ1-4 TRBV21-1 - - TGTGCCAGCAGCAAGCGGGGACAGATTAATGAAAAACTGTTTTTT CASSKRGQINEKLFF
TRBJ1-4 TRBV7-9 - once TGTGCCAGCAGCTCAATGACGGAAATGGATTATGAAAAACTGTTTTTT CASSSMTEMDYEKLFF
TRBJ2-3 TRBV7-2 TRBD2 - TGTGCCAGCAGCGCGCGTGCGAGCGGGGCGGGTCGCACAGATACGCAGTATTTT CASSARASGAGRTDTQYF
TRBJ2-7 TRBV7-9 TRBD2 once TGTGCCAGCAGCTTAGGGGTAGCGGGGACCGAGCAGTACTTC CASSLGVAGTEQYF